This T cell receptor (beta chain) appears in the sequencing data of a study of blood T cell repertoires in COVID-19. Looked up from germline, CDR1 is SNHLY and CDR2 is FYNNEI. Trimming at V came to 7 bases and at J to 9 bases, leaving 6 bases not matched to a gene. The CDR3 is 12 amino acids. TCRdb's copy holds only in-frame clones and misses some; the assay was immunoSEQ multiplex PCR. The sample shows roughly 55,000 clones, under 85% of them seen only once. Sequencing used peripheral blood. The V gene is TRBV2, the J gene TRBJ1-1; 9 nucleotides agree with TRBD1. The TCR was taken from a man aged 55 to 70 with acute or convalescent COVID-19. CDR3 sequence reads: CASILDRGKAFF. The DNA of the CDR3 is TGTGCCAGCATTCTGGACAGGGGAAAAGCTTTCTTT.